This T cell receptor beta chain was retrieved from a study of early T cells in non-severe SARS-CoV-2 infection. Overall study context: Investigators sequenced bulk RNA drawn from unsorted whole blood, and chains remained unpaired.

Study observations and caveats: Comparison of clonotypes with VDJdb favored anti-spike CD8 responses while missing private and CD4 specificities.

As for this clonotype: Its antigen is currently unknown.

Individual cDNA molecules carried attached unique molecular identifiers. TCRdb redid the calling of the 5' RACE reads with MiXCR, one entry per CDR3 protein. The table lists around 82,000 distinct CDR3 sequences, 14% to 15% of them singletons, with roughly 0.6% in the top ten. Material for sequencing was whole blood. The receptor's source is an adult who was a healthcare worker with PCR-confirmed SARS-CoV-2 infection or an uninfected control (not recorded which).

The CDR3 is CASAEAAGLKTQYF. The CDR3 DNA is TGTGCCAGCGCGGAGGCGGCGGGCCTGAAGACCCAGTACTTC. The genes are TRBV3-1 and TRBJ2-5, with a tentative D call TRBD2 (5 bases). The ends were cut back, 8 bases at V and 6 bases at J, with 19 bases in the middle. CDR1 is LGHDT, CDR2 YNNKEL, per germline (reference sequence). This CDR3 is built from 14 residues.